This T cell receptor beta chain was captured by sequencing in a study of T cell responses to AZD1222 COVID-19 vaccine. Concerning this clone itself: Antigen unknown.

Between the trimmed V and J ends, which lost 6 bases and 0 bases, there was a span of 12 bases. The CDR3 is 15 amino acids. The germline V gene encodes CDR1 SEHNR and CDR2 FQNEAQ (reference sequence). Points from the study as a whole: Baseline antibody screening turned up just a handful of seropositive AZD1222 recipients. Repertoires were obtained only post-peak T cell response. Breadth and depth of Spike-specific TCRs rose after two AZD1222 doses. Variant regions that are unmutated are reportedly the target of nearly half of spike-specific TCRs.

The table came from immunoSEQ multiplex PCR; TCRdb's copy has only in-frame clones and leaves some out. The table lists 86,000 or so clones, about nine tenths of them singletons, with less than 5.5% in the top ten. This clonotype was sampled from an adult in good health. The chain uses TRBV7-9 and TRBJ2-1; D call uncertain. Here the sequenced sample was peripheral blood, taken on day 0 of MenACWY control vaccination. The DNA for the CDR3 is TGTGCCAGCAGGGATACTCCGAGCTCCTACAATGAGCAGTTCTTC. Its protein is CASRDTPSSYNEQFF.